This entry lists 29 T cell receptor beta chains sequenced from one sample in a study of PD-L1 blockade in urothelial cancer. Time point in this sample: pretreatment peripheral blood. Method: immunoSEQ multiplex PCR; TCRdb's copy keeps in-frame clones and lacks some. The sample has 90,000 or so clones, almost 90% seen once. The sequenced sample was PBMCs, obtained around atezolizumab (anti-PD-L1) treatment. Source of these receptors: a man between 60 and 75 years old with urothelial cancer.

The genes are TRBV10-1 and TRBJ2-5, with 11 bases fitting TRBD2. There are 15 residues in the CDR3. Germline loops: CDR1 WNHNN, CDR2 SYGVQD (reference sequence). The trim removed 10 bases at V and 1 base at J, leaving 8 bases unmatched. The CDR3 protein is CANRRLAGTQETQYF. The DNA of the CDR3 is TGCGCCAACCGGAGACTAGCGGGGACCCAAGAGACCCAGTACTTC.

The CDR3 here is CASSVELGTGREAFF. DNA for the CDR3: TGTGCCAGCAGCGTAGAATTGGGGACAGGGCGAGAGGCTTTCTTT. The V call is TRBV9, the J call TRBJ1-1; 9 bases line up with TRBD1. The CDR3 length is 15 residues. Germline V gene sequence: CDR1 SGDLS, CDR2 YYNGEE. Trimming took 0 bases from V and 11 from J; bases not matched to a gene: 11.

This clone occurred a few times. This chain links TRBV19 with TRBJ2-7; 9 positions agree with TRBD2. This CDR3 is 15 amino acids long. J lost 0 bases, V lost 3 bases, and 3 bases had no gene match. Germline loops: CDR1 LNHDA, CDR2 SQIVND (reference sequence). Here the CDR3 DNA reads TGTGCCAGTAGTATTGCGACTAGCGGCTCCTACGAGCAGTACTTC. As protein: CASSIATSGSYEQYF.

This clone was detected once. This sequence joins TRBV30 and TRBJ2-2; tentative D call: TRBD1 (6 bases). The germline V gene encodes CDR1 GTSNPN and CDR2 SVGIG (reference sequence). The CDR3 consists of 14 residues. V was pared by 4 bases and J by 4 bases, with 13 bases between. This CDR3 is CAWNQGIGTGELFF. CDR3 bases: TGTGCCTGGAATCAGGGGATAGGCACCGGGGAGCTGTTTTTT.

V usage is TRBV7-9 and J usage is TRBJ2-7; D may be TRBD1 (8 bases). CDR1 SEHNR and CDR2 FQNEAQ come from the germline V gene (reference sequence). The CDR3 totals 15 residues. V gave up 5 bases and J gave up 3 bases, with 17 bases separating them. The CDR3 is CASSLRTGRVYEQYF. The CDR3, as DNA: TGTGCCAGCAGCCTCAGGACAGGGAGGGTCTACGAGCAGTACTTC. The variable domain in full, with the rest retrieved from reference TRBV7-9 and TRBJ2-7, is DTGVSQNPRHKITKRGQNVTFRCDPISEHNRLYWYRQTLGQGPEFLTYFQNEAQLEKSRLLSDRFSAERPKGSFSTLEIQRTEQGDSAMYLCASSLRTGRVYEQYFGPGTRLTVT.

The chain combines TRBV4-3 with TRBJ2-1; 8 bases line up with TRBD2. Unmatched junction bases numbered 12, after V lost 0 bases and J lost 8 bases. Germline lookup yields CDR1 LGHNA and CDR2 YSLEER. The CDR3 is 17 amino acids. The CDR3, as DNA: TGCGCCAGCAGCCAAGAAATCGCTAGCGGGTTTAGCGATGAGCAGTTCTTC. Its protein product is CASSQEIASGFSDEQFF.

The chain employs TRBV4-1 and TRBJ2-7; weak D call: TRBD1 (5 bases). The germline CDR1 and CDR2 sequences are MGHRA and YSYEKL. This CDR3 spans 16 amino acids. Trimming took off 0 bases at V and 2 bases at J, with 14 bases between the two ends. CDR3 residues: CASSQDHPQAAYEQYF. In nucleotides, the CDR3 is TGCGCCAGCAGCCAAGATCACCCACAGGCGGCCTACGAGCAGTACTTC.

The V gene is TRBV7-2, the J gene TRBJ2-5, with 8 bases fitting TRBD2. Germline lookup yields CDR1 SGHTA and CDR2 FQGNSA. After removal of 0 bases from V and 5 bases from J, the junction contained 8 bases not matched to a gene. The CDR3 extends over 16 amino acids. The CDR3 region has the DNA TGTGCCAGCAGCTTAGCGCTCCGGGGGGGCCGGGAGACCCAGTACTTC. Protein sequence: CASSLALRGGRETQYF. Full variable domain (outside the CDR3, taken from reference TRBV7-2 and TRBJ2-5): GAGVSQSPSNKVTEKGKDVELRCDPISGHTALYWYRQSLGQGLEFLIYFQGNSAPDKSGLPSDRFSAERTGGSVSTLTIQRTQQEDSAVYLCASSLALRGGRETQYFGPGTRLLVL.

This clone occurred a few times. This sequence joins TRBV27 and TRBJ2-1; 8 bases are a match to TRBD2. V was clipped by 3 bases and J by 4 bases; unmatched bases: 11. There are 17 residues in the CDR3. Germline V gives CDR1 MNHEY, CDR2 SMNVEV (reference sequence). The CDR3 spells CASSLQTRIAGYNEQFF. CDR3 bases: TGTGCCAGCAGTTTGCAAACCCGTATAGCGGGGTACAATGAGCAGTTCTTC.

The chain couples TRBV11-2 to TRBJ2-1; TRBD1 aligns across 7 bases. V lost 4 bases to trimming and J lost 5 bases; unmatched junction nucleotides: 5. The CDR3 spans 14 residues. Germline loops: CDR1 SGHAT, CDR2 FQNNGV. The CDR3: CASSSDRAHNEQFF. In nucleotides, the CDR3 is TGTGCCAGCAGCTCCGACAGGGCCCACAATGAGCAGTTCTTC.

The chain combines TRBV10-3 with TRBJ1-1; D is unresolved. The V and J ends lost 2 bases and 1 base respectively, with 11 bases between them. The CDR3 runs to 15 residues. CDR1 ENHRY and CDR2 SYGVKD come from the germline V gene. This CDR3 is CAISESDGSNTEAFF. The CDR3 nucleotides read TGTGCCATCAGTGAGAGTGACGGGTCGAACACTGAAGCTTTCTTT.

The chain is built from TRBV28 and TRBJ2-1; no clear D. Germline CDR1 is MDHEN and CDR2 is SYDVKM. This CDR3 comprises 16 residues. The ends were cut back, 3 bases at V and 1 base at J, with 13 bases in the middle. This chain's CDR3 is CASSFPFGLSYNEQFF. CDR3 DNA sequence: TGTGCCAGCAGTTTTCCCTTCGGGTTATCCTACAATGAGCAGTTCTTC.

The genes are TRBV19 and TRBJ1-5; no definite D call. The CDR3 contains 13 residues. Trimming took off 9 bases at V and 3 bases at J, with 12 bases between the two ends. CDR1 and CDR2 from the germline V gene are LNHDA and SQIVND (reference sequence). DNA for the CDR3: TGTGCCAGCGGGGAGGTTTACAATCAGCCCCAGCATTTT. Translated: CASGEVYNQPQHF.

This chain uses TRBV27 with TRBJ2-7, with 10 bases matching TRBD2. The CDR3 is 13 amino acids. V was clipped by 6 bases and J by 4 bases; unmatched bases: 3. Germline CDR1 reads MNHEY; CDR2 reads SMNVEV (reference sequence). CDR3 in DNA: TGTGCCAGCAGGGAGGGACTAGCGTACGAGCAGTACTTC. As protein: CASREGLAYEQYF.

For this clone: The sample holds other DNA sequences that translate to the same CDR3. The V call is TRBV5-1, the J call TRBJ2-5; D unresolved. The CDR3 runs to 13 residues. Germline V gene data show CDR1 as SGHRS and CDR2 as YFSETQ. V lost 0 bases and J lost 3, with 6 bases in between. The CDR3 nucleotides are TGCGCCAGCAGCTTGGGTTCCGAAGAGACCCAGTACTTC. As protein: CASSLGSEETQYF.

The CDR3 sequence is CASSTGGTDTQYF. CDR3 in DNA: TGTGCCAGTAGTACCGGGGGAACAGATACGCAGTATTTT. The chain carries TRBV19 and TRBJ2-3, with a possible D match to TRBD2 (6 bases). CDR1 LNHDA and CDR2 SQIVND come from the germline V gene (reference sequence). V dropped 4 bases and J dropped 3 bases, with 8 bases sitting between them. This CDR3 has 13 residues.

J is TRBJ1-5 and V is TRBV9; 7 bases fit TRBD1. V was pared by 3 bases and J by 3 bases, with 6 bases of the junction left unmatched. The CDR3 totals 15 residues. Germline assignment: CDR1 SGDLS and CDR2 YYNGEE. The CDR3 here is CASSEGGRFNQPQHF. In nucleotides, the CDR3 is TGTGCCAGCAGCGAAGGGGGCAGATTCAATCAGCCCCAGCATTTT.

The rearrangement joins TRBV9 to TRBJ2-3, with D possibly TRBD1 on 6 matching bases. The germline CDR1 and CDR2 sequences are SGDLS and YYNGEE. The CDR3 length is 12 residues. The V end lost 7 bases, the J end lost 4 bases, and 10 bases lay between the germline ends. The CDR3 loop is CASGQGSDTQYF. DNA for the CDR3: TGTGCCAGCGGTCAGGGGTCAGATACGCAGTATTTT.

For the CDR3, the DNA is TGTGCCAGCAGCCAGAGCTACCAGGGAAACACTGAAGCTTTCTTT. Translated, it gives CASSQSYQGNTEAFF. The chain joins TRBV4-2 to TRBJ1-1, with D perhaps TRBD1 (5 bases). This CDR3 has 15 amino acids. CDR1 LGHNA and CDR2 YNFKEQ come from the germline V gene. V shed 3 bases and J shed 2 bases, with 13 bases lying between them.

V and J are TRBV9 and TRBJ2-5; 7 bases fit TRBD2. The V gene end was trimmed by 0 bases and the J gene end by 0 bases; junction bases not matched to a gene: 11. The CDR3 runs to 18 residues. Germline V lookup: CDR1 SGDLS, CDR2 YYNGEE. Here the CDR3 reads CASSVALSSGTYQETQYF. CDR3 nucleotides: TGTGCCAGCAGCGTAGCCCTTTCTAGCGGAACATACCAAGAGACCCAGTACTTC.

The CDR3 DNA reads TGTGCCTGGAGTGTGACAGCGACAGATACGCAGTATTTT. Residues: CAWSVTATDTQYF. The J gene is TRBJ2-3, the V gene TRBV30; maybe TRBD1 (5 bases). The V and J ends lost 0 bases and 3 bases respectively, with 7 bases between them. The CDR3 contains 13 residues. In germline, CDR1 is GTSNPN, CDR2 SVGIG (reference sequence).

The chain couples TRBV18 to TRBJ2-2; TRBD2 is a possible D gene (6 bases). The CDR3 has 16 residues. Germline V gives CDR1 KGHSH, CDR2 LQKENI. The ends were cut back, 2 bases at V and 0 bases at J, with 10 bases in the middle. The CDR3 bases are TGTGCCAGCTCACCATGGGAGGTATCGAACACCGGGGAGCTGTTTTTT. Translating it yields CASSPWEVSNTGELFF.

The CDR3 protein is CASSLGPGSNQPQHF. As DNA, the CDR3 is TGTGCCAGCAGCTTGGGACCGGGAAGCAATCAGCCCCAGCATTTT. The chain uses TRBV5-4 and TRBJ1-5; D gene unclear. V gave up 0 bases and J gave up 1 base, with 8 bases separating them. The CDR3 is made up of 15 amino acids. The germline V gene has CDR1 SGHNT and CDR2 YYREEE (reference sequence).

J is TRBJ2-7 and V is TRBV7-2; the D is unclear. The germline gives CDR1 SGHTA, CDR2 FQGNSA. V was trimmed by 1 base and J by 2 bases, leaving 15 bases between them. The CDR3 loop spans 16 amino acids. The CDR3 coding sequence is TGTGCCAGCAGCTTAGTAGTTGGTGTCGTACCCTACGAGCAGTACTTC. This encodes CASSLVVGVVPYEQYF. The full variable domain, in which reference TRBV7-2 and TRBJ2-7 provide the parts outside the CDR3, is GAGVSQSPSNKVTEKGKDVELRCDPISGHTALYWYRQSLGQGLEFLIYFQGNSAPDKSGLPSDRFSAERTGGSVSTLTIQRTQQEDSAVYLCASSLVVGVVPYEQYFGPGTRLTVT.

The chain carries TRBV6-1 and TRBJ2-5; 8 positions agree with TRBD1. The V and J ends lost 7 bases and 5 bases, in that order; junction bases with no gene match: 6. Germline-derived CDR1 and CDR2 are MNHNS and SASEGT. This CDR3 region has 13 residues. CDR3 residues: CASNTRDRETQYF. The CDR3 DNA reads as TGTGCCAGCAATACTAGGGACAGGGAGACCCAGTACTTC.

The J gene is TRBJ1-1, the V gene TRBV7-3; 8 nucleotides line up with TRBD1. Germline CDR1 is SGHTA and CDR2 is FQGTGA. The CDR3 is made up of 18 amino acids. J lost 0 bases, V lost 5 bases, and 14 bases had no gene match. CDR3 residues: CASSLTPGTGLMNTEAFF. CDR3 nucleotide sequence: TGTGCCAGCAGCCTGACCCCCGGGACAGGCTTGATGAACACTGAAGCTTTCTTT.

The chain is built from TRBV6-1 and TRBJ2-7, with D tentatively TRBD1 (5 bases). The ends were cut back, 0 bases at V and 3 bases at J, with 15 bases in the middle. Germline CDR1 MNHNS, CDR2 SASEGT. CDR3 length: 16 amino acids. The CDR3 region has the DNA TGTGCCAGCAGTGAAGCAGTAGGCCAGGGCCTCTACGAGCAGTACTTC. It encodes CASSEAVGQGLYEQYF.

The V gene is TRBV7-2, the J gene TRBJ1-2, with D maybe TRBD1 (5 bases). Germline CDR1 is SGHTA and CDR2 is FQGNSA. With 1 base removed from V and 1 base from J, the gap between germline ends came to 10 bases. This CDR3 has 15 residues. The CDR3 DNA sequence: TGTGCCAGCAGCTTAGTGAGCCAGGGTAACTATGGCTACACCTTC. Amino acids: CASSLVSQGNYGYTF.

V and J are TRBV4-3 and TRBJ1-2; TRBD1 matches 11 bases. V shed 2 bases and J 8 bases; nucleotides not matched to a gene: 13. The CDR3 has 17 residues. Germline V gene lookup returns CDR1 LGHNA and CDR2 YSLEER. This CDR3 is CASSQHPRTGGGGGYTF. CDR3 nucleotide sequence: TGCGCCAGCAGCCAACACCCACGGACAGGGGGCGGCGGAGGCTACACCTTC.